The clone carrying this TCR beta chain appeared many times. The sample is drawn from a study of T cells in Graves' hyperthyroidism and ophthalmopathy. TCR beta CDR3 regions were amplified from RNA. Primed by the HTBI set, a first-round RT-PCR was run on the TCR CDR3. TCRdb analysed the multiplex PCR reads with MiXCR anew, one entry per CDR3 protein. The sample has 300,000 or so distinct CDR3 sequences, around a sixth seen once. The CDR3 has 16 residues. The germline V gene encodes CDR1 MNHNS and CDR2 SASEGT. V gave up 1 base and J gave up 2 bases, with 12 bases separating them. The receptor comes from a woman in her 50s with Graves' hyperthyroidism. Sequenced material: blood. This chain connects TRBV6-1 to TRBJ2-1, with no clear D. The CDR3 is CASSEGRDRAYNEQFF. The CDR3 nucleotides are TGTGCCAGCAGTGAAGGTCGAGACCGAGCCTACAATGAGCAGTTCTTC.